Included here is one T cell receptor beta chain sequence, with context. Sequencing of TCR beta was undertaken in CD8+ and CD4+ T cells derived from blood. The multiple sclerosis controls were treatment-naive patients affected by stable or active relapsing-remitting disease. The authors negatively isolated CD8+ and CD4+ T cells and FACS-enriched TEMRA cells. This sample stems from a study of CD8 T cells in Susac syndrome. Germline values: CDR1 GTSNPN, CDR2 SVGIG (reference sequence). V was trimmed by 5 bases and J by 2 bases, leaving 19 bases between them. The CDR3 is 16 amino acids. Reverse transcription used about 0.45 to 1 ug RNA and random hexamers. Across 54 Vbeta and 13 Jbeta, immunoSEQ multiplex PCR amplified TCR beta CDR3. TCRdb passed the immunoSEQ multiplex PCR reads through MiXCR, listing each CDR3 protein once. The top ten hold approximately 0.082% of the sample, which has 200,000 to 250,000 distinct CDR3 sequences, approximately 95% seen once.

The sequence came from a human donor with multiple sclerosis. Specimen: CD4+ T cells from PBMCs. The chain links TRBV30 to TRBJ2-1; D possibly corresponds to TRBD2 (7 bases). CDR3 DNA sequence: TGTGCCTGGGAAAAACCGGGGGGCCGTCCCTACAATGAGCAGTTCTTC. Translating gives CAWEKPGGRPYNEQFF.